One sample yielded the 17 T cell receptor beta chains listed below, sequenced in a study of cytomegalovirus exposure and HLA in healthy donors. PCR primers comprised 60 Vbeta and 13 Jbeta primers. The data were produced by immunoSEQ multiplex PCR, yet TCRdb's version contains in-frame clones alone and is incomplete. The sample records about 110,000 clones, about three quarters being singletons. Material for sequencing was PBMCs. These receptors were obtained from a man aged 30 to 45 in good health and CMV-seronegative.

The chain recombines TRBV19 with TRBJ1-5; TRBD1 is a possible D gene (5 bases). CDR1 and CDR2 (germline): LNHDA, SQIVND (reference sequence). This CDR3 region has 16 residues. Trimming removed 3 bases from V and 7 bases from J, with 19 bases in between. The CDR3 here is CASSIAGWAGEQPQHF. CDR3 coding DNA: TGTGCCAGTAGTATCGCAGGGTGGGCTGGAGAACAGCCCCAGCATTTT. Variable domain in full (rest from reference TRBV19 and TRBJ1-5): DGGITQSPKYLFRKEGQNVTLSCEQNLNHDAMYWYRQDPGQGLRLIYYSQIVNDFQKGDIAEGYSVSREKKESFPLTVTSAQKNPTAFYLCASSIAGWAGEQPQHFGDGTRLSIL.

This clone was seen just once. The CDR3, as DNA: TGTGCCAGTACCCCATGGAGGGATCAGCCCCAGCATTTT. Translation gives CASTPWRDQPQHF. The V and J genes are TRBV19 and TRBJ1-5; D call uncertain. The CDR3 consists of 13 residues. V was cut by 7 bases and J by 5 bases, with 12 bases left in between. Germline assignment: CDR1 LNHDA and CDR2 SQIVND (reference sequence).

V and J are TRBV11-2 and TRBJ2-7; 7 nucleotides align to TRBD2. The V gene's germline CDR1 is SGHAT and CDR2 FQNNGV. The CDR3 length is 14 residues. V lost 5 bases, J lost 4 bases, and 8 bases stayed unmatched. CDR3 protein: CASSPGAGVYEQYF. In DNA, the CDR3 is TGTGCCAGCAGCCCCGGGGCGGGGGTTTACGAGCAGTACTTC.

This chain joins TRBV28 and TRBJ2-1; 8 bases align to TRBD2. Germline V CDR1 and CDR2: MDHEN, SYDVKM. The CDR3 is made up of 14 amino acids. V lost 1 base, J lost 7 bases, and 3 bases stayed unmatched. Here the CDR3 reads CASSLSRGGNEQFF. For the CDR3, the DNA is TGTGCCAGCAGTTTATCCCGGGGGGGAAATGAGCAGTTCTTC.

The rearrangement joins TRBV2 to TRBJ2-2; D possibly corresponds to TRBD1 (5 bases). The length of the CDR3 is 13 residues. V lost 8 bases and J lost 4, with 11 bases in between. Germline loops: CDR1 SNHLY, CDR2 FYNNEI. CDR3 DNA sequence: TGTGCCAGCGGTCCTAGGGGCACCGGGGAGCTGTTTTTT. Its protein product is CASGPRGTGELFF. Looking up the rest from reference TRBV2 and TRBJ2-2 gives the full variable domain: EPEVTQTPSHQVTQMGQEVILRCVPISNHLYFYWYRQILGQKVEFLVSFYNNEISEKSEIFDDQFSVERPDGSNFTLKIRSTKLEDSAMYFCASGPRGTGELFFGEGSRLTVL.

This clone came up a few times. This chain joins TRBV4-2 and TRBJ2-3; TRBD2 might be the D (6 bases). Looked up from germline, CDR1 is LGHNA and CDR2 is YNFKEQ. CDR3 length equals 16 residues. V lost 0 bases to trimming and J lost 2 bases, with 12 bases between them. The CDR3 coding sequence is TGTGCCAGCAGCCAAGAAAATTTAGCGGTCACAGATACGCAGTATTTT. It yields the protein CASSQENLAVTDTQYF.

CDR3 loop: CASSGRDRDGTGELFF. CDR3 DNA: TGCGCCAGCAGCGGCCGGGACAGGGATGGTACCGGGGAGCTGTTTTTT. J is TRBJ2-2 and V is TRBV5-1, with 9 positions matching TRBD1. V lost 4 bases to trimming and J lost 5 bases; unmatched junction nucleotides: 9. Germline CDR1 and CDR2: SGHRS and YFSETQ. This CDR3 spans 16 amino acids.

This sequence joins TRBV5-1 and TRBJ2-1; possibly TRBD2 for D (5 bases). V gave up 1 base and J gave up 6 bases, with 23 bases separating them. CDR1 is SGHRS and CDR2 is YFSETQ in the germline V gene. This CDR3 comprises 18 residues. The CDR3 loop is CASSLRSPWGVVFNEQFF. Here the CDR3 DNA reads TGCGCCAGCAGCTTGCGATCCCCTTGGGGAGTAGTGTTCAATGAGCAGTTCTTC.

The chain uses TRBV4-2 and TRBJ2-3; 7 bases match TRBD2. The ends lost 4 bases at V and 6 bases at J; junction bases unmatched: 10. This CDR3 is 15 amino acids long. The germline V gene encodes CDR1 LGHNA and CDR2 YNFKEQ. The CDR3 loop is CASSPGGSWIDTQYF. The CDR3 nucleotides read TGTGCCAGCAGCCCCGGGGGGAGCTGGATTGATACGCAGTATTTT.

This clone was seen only a few times. The rearrangement links TRBV7-8 to TRBJ2-7, with 10 bases identical to TRBD1. The CDR3 loop spans 16 amino acids. The J segment lost 4 bases and the V segment lost 5 bases, leaving 11 bases of the junction unmatched. CDR1 and CDR2 from the germline V gene are SGHVS and FQNEAQ. CDR3 sequence: CASSPRGDRGLYEQYF. The CDR3 coding sequence is TGTGCCAGCAGCCCGCGCGGGGACAGGGGTCTTTACGAGCAGTACTTC.

The V call is TRBV5-1, the J call TRBJ2-6; 9 nucleotides match TRBD1. Germline V CDR1 and CDR2: SGHRS, YFSETQ. V was clipped by 2 bases and J by 4 bases; unmatched bases: 10. The CDR3 extends over 18 amino acids. The CDR3 is CASSFSATGGTGANVLTF. Written as DNA, the CDR3 is TGCGCCAGCAGCTTTTCCGCGACAGGGGGAACCGGGGCCAACGTCCTGACTTTC.

The chain uses TRBV2 and TRBJ2-5; D not resolved. Per the germline V gene, CDR1 is SNHLY and CDR2 is FYNNEI. The CDR3 extends over 14 amino acids. V lost 1 base, J lost 1 base, and 7 bases lay in between. The CDR3 bases are TGTGCCAGCAGTGAAGGACATTTCCAAGAGACCCAGTACTTC. As protein: CASSEGHFQETQYF.

The chain recombines TRBV29-1 with TRBJ2-3, with TRBD1 as a possible D gene (6 bases). From germline, CDR1 is SQVTM and CDR2 ANQGSEA. This CDR3 has 12 amino acids. V gave up 6 bases and J gave up 1 base, with 8 bases separating them. The CDR3 reads CSVYRGTDTQYF. The CDR3 DNA sequence: TGCAGCGTGTACAGGGGCACAGATACGCAGTATTTT.

The genes are TRBV4-2 and TRBJ2-1, with D uncertain. The CDR3 runs 13 residues. V was clipped by 0 bases and J by 6 bases, with 6 bases between them. The V gene's germline CDR1 is LGHNA and CDR2 YNFKEQ. The CDR3 region has the DNA TGTGCCAGCAGCCAAGATGGGCGCAATGAGCAGTTCTTC. As protein: CASSQDGRNEQFF.

This clone was found once. J is TRBJ2-5 and V is TRBV7-6; D gene unclear. The germline gives CDR1 SGHVS, CDR2 FNYEAQ. The CDR3 contains 14 residues. Trimming took off 4 bases at V and 1 base at J, with 10 bases between the two ends. The CDR3 DNA follows: TGTGCCAGCAGCTCCAAAAATTCCCAAGAGACCCAGTACTTC. Protein: CASSSKNSQETQYF.

The DNA of the CDR3 is TGCGCCAGCAGCATCCAGGGCTTAGAGACCCAGTACTTC. Translated, it gives CASSIQGLETQYF. The chain combines TRBV5-1 with TRBJ2-5; possibly TRBD1 for D (5 bases). V shed 4 bases and J shed 4 bases, with 11 bases lying between them. There are 13 residues in the CDR3. In germline, CDR1 is SGHRS, CDR2 YFSETQ.

This clone showed up just once. Here the CDR3 reads CASSTSTRQETQYF. CDR3 in DNA: TGTGCCAGCAGCACGTCGACTCGGCAAGAGACCCAGTACTTC. The J gene is TRBJ2-5, the V gene TRBV11-2; D remains ambiguous. V lost 5 bases, J lost 2 bases, and 12 bases lay in between. CDR1 is SGHAT and CDR2 is FQNNGV in the germline V gene. The CDR3 spans 14 residues. Based on the CDR3 plus reference TRBV11-2 and TRBJ2-5, the full variable domain is EAGVAQSPRYKIIEKRQSVAFWCNPISGHATLYWYQQILGQGPKLLIQFQNNGVVDDSQLPKDRFSAERLKGVDSTLKIQPAKLEDSAVYLCASSTSTRQETQYFGPGTRLLVL.